This TCR beta chain was retrieved from a study of cytomegalovirus exposure and HLA in healthy donors. General observations from the study: A later analysis appeared to link common viral pathogens to several of the most significant clusters. Being productive about 87% or about 30% of the time was typical of most TCR beta V segments in an earlier analysis.

60 Vbeta and 13 Jbeta primers were used in PCR. Original processing notes: A later analysis counted tens of millions of unique TCR beta chains, around 10 million shared. Method: immunoSEQ multiplex PCR; TCRdb's copy keeps in-frame clones and lacks some. V and J calls and clone size are those listed in that table; D and trimming were worked out from the DNA. This sample has 70,000 to 95,000 clones, with approximately 80% found just once. This clone occurred a few times. The antigen is not known. Those who donated were healthy bone marrow donors. The V gene lost 2 bases and the J gene lost 7 bases, with 5 bases spanning the gap. The germline CDR1 and CDR2 sequences are SEHNR and FQNEAQ (reference sequence). CDR3 size: 11 residues.

The receptor comes from a man younger than 30 in good health and CMV-seronegative. Material for sequencing was PBMCs. The rearrangement links TRBV7-9 to TRBJ1-1; D not certain. CDR3 region: CASSLTVEAFF. In nucleotides, the CDR3 is TGTGCCAGCAGCTTAACAGTTGAAGCTTTCTTT. Full variable domain (missing parts from reference TRBV7-9 and TRBJ1-1): DTGVSQNPRHKITKRGQNVTFRCDPISEHNRLYWYRQTLGQGPEFLTYFQNEAQLEKSRLLSDRFSAERPKGSFSTLEIQRTEQGDSAMYLCASSLTVEAFFGQGTRLTVV.